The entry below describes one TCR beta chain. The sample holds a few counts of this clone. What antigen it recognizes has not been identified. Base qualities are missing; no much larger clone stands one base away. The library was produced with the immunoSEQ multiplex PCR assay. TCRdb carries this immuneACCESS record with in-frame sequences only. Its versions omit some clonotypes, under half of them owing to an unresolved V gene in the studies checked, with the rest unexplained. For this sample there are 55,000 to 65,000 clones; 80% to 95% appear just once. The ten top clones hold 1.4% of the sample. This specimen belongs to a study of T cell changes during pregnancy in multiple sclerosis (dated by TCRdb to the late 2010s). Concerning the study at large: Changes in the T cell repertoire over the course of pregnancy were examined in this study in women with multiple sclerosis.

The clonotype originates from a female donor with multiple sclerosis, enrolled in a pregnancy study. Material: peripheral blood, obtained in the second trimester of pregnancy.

The DNA sequence is as follows: TGTGCCATCAGTGCCGACAGGGAGACTGAAGCTTTCTTT. It translates to CAISADRETEAFF. The V gene is TRBV10-3 and the J gene is TRBJ1-1; 7 middle bases align to TRBD1. The CDR3 holds 13 amino acids from the cysteine to the phenylalanine. The retained sequence is limited to the CDR3, 39 bases, with the frame set at the first base. The germline V gene sets CDR1 to ENHRY and CDR2 to SYGVKD. V lost 4 bases and J lost 5 bases, and the count of bases not matched to a germline gene is 4.